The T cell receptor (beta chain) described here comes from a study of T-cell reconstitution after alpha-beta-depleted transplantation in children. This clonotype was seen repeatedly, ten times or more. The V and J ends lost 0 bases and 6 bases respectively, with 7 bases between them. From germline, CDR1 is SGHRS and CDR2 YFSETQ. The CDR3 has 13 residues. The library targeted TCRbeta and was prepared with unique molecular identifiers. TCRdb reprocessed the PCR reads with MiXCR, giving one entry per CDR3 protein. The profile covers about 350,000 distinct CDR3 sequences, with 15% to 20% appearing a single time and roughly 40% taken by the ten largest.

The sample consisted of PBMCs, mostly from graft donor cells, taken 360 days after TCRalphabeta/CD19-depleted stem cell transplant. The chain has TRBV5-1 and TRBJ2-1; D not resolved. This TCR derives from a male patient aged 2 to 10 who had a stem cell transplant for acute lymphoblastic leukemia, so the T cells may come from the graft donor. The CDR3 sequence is CASSLVAPNEQFF. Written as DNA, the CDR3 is TGCGCCAGCAGCTTGGTGGCTCCCAATGAGCAGTTCTTC.